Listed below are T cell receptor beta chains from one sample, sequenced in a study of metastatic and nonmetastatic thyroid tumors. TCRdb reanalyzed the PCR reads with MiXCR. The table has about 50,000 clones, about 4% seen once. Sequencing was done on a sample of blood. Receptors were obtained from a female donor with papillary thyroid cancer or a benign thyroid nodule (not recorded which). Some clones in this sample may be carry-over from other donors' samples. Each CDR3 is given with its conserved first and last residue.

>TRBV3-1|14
CASSQGIKVNEQFF
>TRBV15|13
CATSRDLVYGYTF
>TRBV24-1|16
CATSDFSGQGLEVYTF
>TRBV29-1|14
CSVPAAADYNEQFF
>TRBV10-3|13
CAISDGPRTEAFF
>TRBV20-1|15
CSARAAGQGNQPQHF
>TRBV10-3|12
CAISESTYEQYF
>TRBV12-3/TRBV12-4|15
CASSLVAGALNEQFF
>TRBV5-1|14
CASSVERDSYEQYF
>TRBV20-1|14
CSAVSSGRAGELFF
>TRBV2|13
CASSASGRERAFF
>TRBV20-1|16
CSAPRTSGRRGNEQFF
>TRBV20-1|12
CSAEGVSRGYTF
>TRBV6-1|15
CASSESSGGPYEQYF
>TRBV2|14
CASSPGPSYYTQYF
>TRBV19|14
CASSIVTFENEQFF
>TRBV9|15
CASSRQGSPLQGQFF
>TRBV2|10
CASSEGEQFF
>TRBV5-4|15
CASSGGLAGAGEQYF
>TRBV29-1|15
CRLRVGTQGGNTIYF
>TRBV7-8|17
CASSLASQSWGNQPQHF
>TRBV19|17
CASRISIGGLMNTEAFF
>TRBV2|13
CASSESRDYGYTF
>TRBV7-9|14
CASSPSPGSYEQYF
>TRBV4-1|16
CASSPNSLPPTDTQYF
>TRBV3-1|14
CASSQDLIGGGYTF
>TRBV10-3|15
CASRDTVAERDTQYF
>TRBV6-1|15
CASTLAEGFSYEQYF
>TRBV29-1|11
CSVEADYGYTF
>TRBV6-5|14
CASSSDRGLSPLHF
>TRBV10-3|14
CAISEVARSREQYF
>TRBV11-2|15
CASSLVSSSYNEQFF
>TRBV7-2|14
CASSLVGVNYGYTF
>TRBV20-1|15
CSARASVIGNQPQHF
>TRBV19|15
CASSILAGSEDEQFF
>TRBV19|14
CASSMGQNYNEQFF
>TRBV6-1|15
CASSAPGAPNQPQHF
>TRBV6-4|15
CASSDSSGNTGELFF
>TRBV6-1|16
CASSEGTSGSPDTQYF
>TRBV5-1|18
CASSPTVVAASASYEQYF
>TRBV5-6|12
CASSLGTNEQYF
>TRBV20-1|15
CSAGTSETDYNEQFF
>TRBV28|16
CASSLRSGTSTDTQYF
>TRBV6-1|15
CASSVELAGGPGQFF
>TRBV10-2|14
CASAGAEVNYGYTF
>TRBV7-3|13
CASSLRDADTQYF
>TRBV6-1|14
CASSPPGLNTEAFF
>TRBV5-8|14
CASSFPSGFQPQHF
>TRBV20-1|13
CSASRQGYYGYTF
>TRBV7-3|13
CASSLSTHNEQFF
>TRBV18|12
CASSPRDVEAFF
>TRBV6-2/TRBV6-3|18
CASSYKRPDGNSNQPQHF
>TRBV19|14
CASNNPGTTYGYTF
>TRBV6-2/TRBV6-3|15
CASSYSPGGRAEQFF
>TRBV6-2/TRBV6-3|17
CASSYGSDSGPVGTQYF
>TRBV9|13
CASSVGAGNEQFF
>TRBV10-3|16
CASSRQTGAGAYGYTF
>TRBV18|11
CASSLGAEQYF